The next 9 T cell receptor beta chains were all read from a single sample in a study of blood T cell repertoires in COVID-19. Libraries were prepared by immunoSEQ multiplex PCR; TCRdb keeps only in-frame clonotypes and omits some of them. The sample includes 200,000 to 300,000 clones, 65% to 90% of them seen just once. The sequenced sample consisted of peripheral blood. Receptors were obtained from a woman between 65 and 79 years old with acute or convalescent COVID-19.

The chain recombines TRBV2 with TRBJ1-2, with D possibly being TRBD1 (5 bases). V was clipped by 8 bases and J by 0 bases, with 13 bases between them. This CDR3 region has 14 residues. CDR1 SNHLY and CDR2 FYNNEI come from the germline V gene. CDR3 DNA: TGTGCCAGCCGTAGGACACCTACTAACTATGGCTACACCTTC. This codes for CASRRTPTNYGYTF.

The chain is built from TRBV27 and TRBJ1-5; TRBD1 matches at 10 bases. The CDR3 consists of 14 residues. V lost 4 bases and J lost 6; bases outside the gene matches: 3. Germline lookup yields CDR1 MNHEY and CDR2 SMNVEV (reference sequence). The CDR3 nucleotides read TGTGCCAGCAGTTCTGACAGGGGGCCTCAGCCCCAGCATTTT. This sequence encodes CASSSDRGPQPQHF.

The chain combines TRBV9 with TRBJ2-1, with 10 bases aligning to TRBD2. CDR1 is SGDLS and CDR2 is YYNGEE in the germline V gene. J gave up 2 bases and V 3 bases, and 5 bases lay outside the gene matches. The length of the CDR3 is 16 residues. In DNA, the CDR3 is TGTGCCAGCAGCGGGCCCCTAGCGGGGGCCTACAATGAGCAGTTCTTC. This sequence encodes CASSGPLAGAYNEQFF.

V is TRBV6-2 or TRBV6-3 and J is TRBJ1-2, with a weak D call TRBD1 (5 bases). With 4 bases removed from V and 1 base from J, the gap between germline ends came to 10 bases. Germline loops: CDR1 MNHEY, CDR2 SVGEGT. The CDR3 length is 14 residues. CDR3 sequence: CASSWGAYNYGYTF. The CDR3 DNA reads as TGTGCCAGCAGTTGGGGCGCATATAACTATGGCTACACCTTC.

This clone was seen once. V is TRBV4-1 and J is TRBJ2-1; 9 bases are a match to TRBD2. The germline V gene encodes CDR1 MGHRA and CDR2 YSYEKL. The CDR3 contains 16 residues. The junction had 6 bases not matched to a gene; V was cut back by 0 bases and J by 6 bases. CDR3 residues: CASSQDLAGQFNEQFF. CDR3 in DNA: TGCGCCAGCAGCCAAGATCTAGCGGGGCAGTTCAATGAGCAGTTCTTC.

V and J are TRBV11-3 and TRBJ2-1; D perhaps matches TRBD1 (5 bases). The CDR3 totals 14 residues. V shed 3 bases and J shed 5 bases, with 11 bases lying between them. Germline V gene sequence: CDR1 SGHNT, CDR2 YENEEA. The chain's CDR3 is CASSFRSGHNEQFF. CDR3 DNA: TGTGCCAGCAGCTTTAGGTCAGGGCACAATGAGCAGTTCTTC.

The chain uses TRBV7-8 and TRBJ1-5, with D maybe TRBD1 (6 bases). Deletions cut 5 bases from V and 4 bases from J, with 12 bases between. This CDR3 spans 14 amino acids. Germline V lookup: CDR1 SGHVS, CDR2 FQNEAQ. CDR3 sequence reads: CASSVTGYNQPQHF. CDR3 DNA: TGTGCCAGCAGCGTCACAGGGTATAATCAGCCCCAGCATTTT.

This clone was picked up a small number of times. CDR3 region: CASRRGPLYNSPLHF. In DNA form, the CDR3 reads TGTGCCAGTCGCAGGGGTCCGCTCTATAATTCACCCCTCCACTTT. The rearrangement joins TRBV19 to TRBJ1-6; D might be TRBD1 (6 bases). V dropped 8 bases and J dropped 3 bases, with 14 bases sitting between them. The CDR3 contains 15 residues. Germline V gives CDR1 LNHDA, CDR2 SQIVND (reference sequence). The full variable domain, in which reference TRBV19 and TRBJ1-6 provide the parts outside the CDR3, is DGGITQSPKYLFRKEGQNVTLSCEQNLNHDAMYWYRQDPGQGLRLIYYSQIVNDFQKGDIAEGYSVSREKKESFPLTVTSAQKNPTAFYLCASRRGPLYNSPLHFGNGTRLTVT.

The chain joins TRBV7-2 to TRBJ1-5; D gene ambiguous. With 4 bases removed from V and 7 bases from J, the gap between germline ends came to 14 bases. The length of the CDR3 is 14 residues. Germline V CDR1 and CDR2: SGHTA, FQGNSA. This chain's CDR3 is CASSSTPRVQPQHF. As DNA, the CDR3 is TGTGCCAGCAGCTCTACCCCGAGAGTCCAGCCCCAGCATTTT.